The clone carrying this TCR beta chain appeared a few times. Its matching antigen is unknown. The germline gene is not matched at one end of the junction; a read error may be the cause. Per the germline V gene, CDR1 is LNHDA and CDR2 is SQIVND (reference sequence). This CDR3 contains 13 residues. With 10%, 30% or 50% of RNA, roughly 17,000 to 1,000,000 naive CD8 T cells were sequenced. In TCRdb, the PCR reads were re-called with MiXCR into one record per CDR3 protein. Here the sample spans around 480,000 distinct CDR3 sequences, around 21% being singletons. This sample was taken from a study of molecular identifiers for immune sequencing clone quantification. Notes on the study in general: A single cell's spiked Jurkat TCR RNA was reportedly detectable among fewer than 1.1 million naive cells. Under 1% of molecules in naive cells, but over 99% of effector molecules, belonged to clones above 20 RNA copies.

The sequence derives from a human donor in good health. Some libraries in this study had Jurkat cell RNA spiked in. The V call is TRBV19, the J call TRBJ1-6; tentative D call: TRBD1 (5 bases). Sequencing was done on a sample of naive CD8+ T cells from blood, with Jurkat cell RNA spiked in. Specified subset: FACS-sorted CD8+CD4-CCR7+CD45RA+ naive T cells. CDR3: CASTIGETSPLHF. The CDR3 DNA reads TGTGCCAGTACTATAGGGGAGACTTCACCCCTCCACTTT.